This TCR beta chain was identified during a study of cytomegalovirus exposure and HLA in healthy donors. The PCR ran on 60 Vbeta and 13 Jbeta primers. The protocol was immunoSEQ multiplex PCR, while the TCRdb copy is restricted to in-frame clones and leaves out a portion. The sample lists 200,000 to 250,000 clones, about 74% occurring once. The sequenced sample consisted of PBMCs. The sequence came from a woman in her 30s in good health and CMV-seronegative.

The CDR3 DNA sequence: TGTGCCAGCCTAAGCGGTGACTACTACAATGAGCAGTTCTTC. It yields the protein CASLSGDYYNEQFF. J is TRBJ2-1 and V is TRBV5-6; possible D gene TRBD2, 5 bases. Germline CDR1 is SGHDT and CDR2 is YYEEEE. The CDR3 spans 14 residues. The V end was cut by 7 bases, the J end by 3 bases, with 14 bases between.